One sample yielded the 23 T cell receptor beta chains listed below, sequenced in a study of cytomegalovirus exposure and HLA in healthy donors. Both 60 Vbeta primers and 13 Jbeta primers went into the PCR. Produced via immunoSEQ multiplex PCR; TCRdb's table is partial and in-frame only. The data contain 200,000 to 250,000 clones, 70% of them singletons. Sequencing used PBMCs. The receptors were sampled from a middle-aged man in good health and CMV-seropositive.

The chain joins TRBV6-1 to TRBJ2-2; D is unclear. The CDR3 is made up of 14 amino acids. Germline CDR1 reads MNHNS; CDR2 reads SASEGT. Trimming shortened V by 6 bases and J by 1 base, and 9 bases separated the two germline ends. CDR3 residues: CASRQLLNTGELFF. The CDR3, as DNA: TGTGCCAGCAGACAGCTTTTGAACACCGGGGAGCTGTTTTTT.

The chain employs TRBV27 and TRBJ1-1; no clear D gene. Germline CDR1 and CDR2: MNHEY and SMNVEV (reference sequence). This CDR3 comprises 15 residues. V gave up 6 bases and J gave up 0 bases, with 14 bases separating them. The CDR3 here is CASSRRGGMNTEAFF. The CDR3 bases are TGTGCCAGCAGCCGCCGGGGAGGGATGAACACTGAAGCTTTCTTT.

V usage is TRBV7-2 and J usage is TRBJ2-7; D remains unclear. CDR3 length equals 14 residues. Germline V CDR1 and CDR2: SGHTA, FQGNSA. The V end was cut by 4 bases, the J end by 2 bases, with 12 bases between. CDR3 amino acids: CASSWRGQPYEQYF. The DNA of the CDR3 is TGTGCCAGCAGCTGGCGAGGCCAGCCCTACGAGCAGTACTTC.

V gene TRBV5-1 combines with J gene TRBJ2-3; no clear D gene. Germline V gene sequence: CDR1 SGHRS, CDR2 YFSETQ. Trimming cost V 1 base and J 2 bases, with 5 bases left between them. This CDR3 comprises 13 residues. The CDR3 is CASSLIYTDTQYF. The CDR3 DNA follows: TGCGCCAGCAGCTTGATCTACACAGATACGCAGTATTTT.

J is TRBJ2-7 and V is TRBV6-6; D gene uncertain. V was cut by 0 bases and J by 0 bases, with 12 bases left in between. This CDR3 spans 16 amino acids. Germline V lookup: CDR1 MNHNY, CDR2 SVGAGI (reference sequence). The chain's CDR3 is CASSYSNAPSSYEQYF. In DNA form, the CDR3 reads TGTGCCAGCAGTTACTCGAATGCACCCAGCTCCTACGAGCAGTACTTC.

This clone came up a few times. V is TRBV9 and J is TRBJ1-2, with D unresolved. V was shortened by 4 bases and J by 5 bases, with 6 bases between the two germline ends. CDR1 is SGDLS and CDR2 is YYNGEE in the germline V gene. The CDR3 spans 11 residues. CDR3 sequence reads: CASSSRYGYTF. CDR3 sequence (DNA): TGTGCCAGCAGCTCTAGATATGGCTACACCTTC.

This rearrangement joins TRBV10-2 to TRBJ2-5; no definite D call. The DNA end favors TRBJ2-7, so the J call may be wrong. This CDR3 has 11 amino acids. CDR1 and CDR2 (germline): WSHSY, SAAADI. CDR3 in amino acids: CASMYSYEQYF. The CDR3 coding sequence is TGCGCCAGCATGTATTCCTACGAGCAGTACTTC.

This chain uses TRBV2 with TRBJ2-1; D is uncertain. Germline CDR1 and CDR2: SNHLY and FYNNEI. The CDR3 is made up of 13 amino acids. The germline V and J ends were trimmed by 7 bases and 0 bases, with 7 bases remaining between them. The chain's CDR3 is CASTTSSYNEQFF. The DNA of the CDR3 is TGTGCCAGCACTACTTCCTCCTACAATGAGCAGTTCTTC.

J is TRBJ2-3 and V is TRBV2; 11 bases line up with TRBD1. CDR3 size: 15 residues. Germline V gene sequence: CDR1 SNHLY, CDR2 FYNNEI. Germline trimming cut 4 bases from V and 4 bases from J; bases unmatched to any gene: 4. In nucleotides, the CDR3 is TGTGCCAGCAGTGGGGACAGGGGGTGGGCAGATACGCAGTATTTT. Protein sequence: CASSGDRGWADTQYF.

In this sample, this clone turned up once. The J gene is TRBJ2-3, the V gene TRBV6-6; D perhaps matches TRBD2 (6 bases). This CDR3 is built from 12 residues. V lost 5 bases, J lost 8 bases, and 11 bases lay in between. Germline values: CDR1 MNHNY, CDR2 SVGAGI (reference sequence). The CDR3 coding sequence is TGTGCCAGCAGTCCGGCCGGGGGTACGCAGTATTTT. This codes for CASSPAGGTQYF.

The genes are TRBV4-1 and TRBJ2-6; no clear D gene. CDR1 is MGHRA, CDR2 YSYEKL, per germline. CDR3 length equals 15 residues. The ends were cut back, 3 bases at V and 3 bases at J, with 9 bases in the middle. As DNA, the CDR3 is TGCGCCAGCAGCCAGGCCCTAGGTGGGGCCAACGTCCTGACTTTC. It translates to CASSQALGGANVLTF.

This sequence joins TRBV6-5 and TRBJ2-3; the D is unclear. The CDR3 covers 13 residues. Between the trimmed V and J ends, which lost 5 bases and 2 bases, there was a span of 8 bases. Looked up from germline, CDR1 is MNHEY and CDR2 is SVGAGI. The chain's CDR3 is CASSKQFTDTQYF. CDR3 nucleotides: TGTGCCAGCAGTAAACAGTTCACAGATACGCAGTATTTT.

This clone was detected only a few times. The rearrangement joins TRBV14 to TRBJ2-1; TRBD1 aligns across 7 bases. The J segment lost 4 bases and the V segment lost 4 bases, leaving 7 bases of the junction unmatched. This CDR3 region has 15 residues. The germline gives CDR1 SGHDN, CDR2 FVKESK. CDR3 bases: TGTGCCAGCAGCCTAATAGGGACAGCTTACAATGAGCAGTTCTTC. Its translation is CASSLIGTAYNEQFF. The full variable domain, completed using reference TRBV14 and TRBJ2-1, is EAGVTQFPSHSVIEKGQTVTLRCDPISGHDNLYWYRRVMGKEIKFLLHFVKESKQDESGMPNNRFLAERTGGTYSTLKVQPAELEDSGVYFCASSLIGTAYNEQFFGPGTRLTVL.

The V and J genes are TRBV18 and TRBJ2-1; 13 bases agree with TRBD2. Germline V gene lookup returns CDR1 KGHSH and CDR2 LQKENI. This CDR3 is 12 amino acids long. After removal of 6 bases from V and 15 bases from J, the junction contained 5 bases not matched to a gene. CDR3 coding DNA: TGTGCCAGCTCGTCACTAGCGGGGGGGCGGTTCTTC. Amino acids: CASSSLAGGRFF.

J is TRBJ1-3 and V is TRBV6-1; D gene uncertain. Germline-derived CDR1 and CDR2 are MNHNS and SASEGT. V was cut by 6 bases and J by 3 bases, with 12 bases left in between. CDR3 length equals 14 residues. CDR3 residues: CASSEGVGGNTIYF. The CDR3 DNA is TGTGCCAGCAGCGAGGGAGTAGGTGGAAACACCATATATTTT.

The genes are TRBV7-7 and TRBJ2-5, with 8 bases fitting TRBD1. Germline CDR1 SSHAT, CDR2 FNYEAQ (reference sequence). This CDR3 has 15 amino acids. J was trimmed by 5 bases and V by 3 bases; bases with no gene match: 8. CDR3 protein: CASSFGQGYFETQYF. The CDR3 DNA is TGTGCCAGCAGCTTTGGACAGGGTTATTTTGAGACCCAGTACTTC.

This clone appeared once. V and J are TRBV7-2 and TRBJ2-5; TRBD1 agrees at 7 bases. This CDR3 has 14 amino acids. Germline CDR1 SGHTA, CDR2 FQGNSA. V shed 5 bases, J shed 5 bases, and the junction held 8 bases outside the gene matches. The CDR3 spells CASSNTQGWETQYF. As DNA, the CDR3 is TGTGCCAGCAGCAACACACAGGGGTGGGAGACCCAGTACTTC.

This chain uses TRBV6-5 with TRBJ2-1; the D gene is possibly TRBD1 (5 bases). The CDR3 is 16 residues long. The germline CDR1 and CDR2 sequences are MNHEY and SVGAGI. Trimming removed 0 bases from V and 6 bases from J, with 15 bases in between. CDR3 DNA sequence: TGTGCCAGCAGTTACTCGAGACAGTACCTCGGCAATGAGCAGTTCTTC. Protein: CASSYSRQYLGNEQFF.

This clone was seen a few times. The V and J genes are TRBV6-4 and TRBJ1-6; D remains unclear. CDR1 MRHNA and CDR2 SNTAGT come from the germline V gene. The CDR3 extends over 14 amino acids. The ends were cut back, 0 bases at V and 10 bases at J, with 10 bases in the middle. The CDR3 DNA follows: TGTGCCAGCAGTGACTCAGCCCGAGGCTCACCCCTCCACTTT. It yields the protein CASSDSARGSPLHF.

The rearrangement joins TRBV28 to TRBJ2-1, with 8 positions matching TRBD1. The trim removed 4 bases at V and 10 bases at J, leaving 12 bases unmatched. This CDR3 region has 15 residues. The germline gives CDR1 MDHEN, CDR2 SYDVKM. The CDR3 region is CASSSRDRSAWEQFF. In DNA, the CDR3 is TGTGCCAGCAGTTCGCGGGACAGGAGTGCTTGGGAGCAGTTCTTC. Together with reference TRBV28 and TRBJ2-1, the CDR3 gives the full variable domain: DVKVTQSSRYLVKRTGEKVFLECVQDMDHENMFWYRQDPGLGLRLIYFSYDVKMKEKGDIPEGYSVSREKKERFSLILESASTNQTSMYLCASSSRDRSAWEQFFGPGTRLTVL.

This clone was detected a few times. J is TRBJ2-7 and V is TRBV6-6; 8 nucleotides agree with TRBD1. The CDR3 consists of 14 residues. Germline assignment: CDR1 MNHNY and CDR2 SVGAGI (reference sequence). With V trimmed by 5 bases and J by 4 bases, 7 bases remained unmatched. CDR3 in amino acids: CASSLPGQGYEQYF. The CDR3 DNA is TGTGCCAGCAGTCTCCCAGGACAGGGATACGAGCAGTACTTC.

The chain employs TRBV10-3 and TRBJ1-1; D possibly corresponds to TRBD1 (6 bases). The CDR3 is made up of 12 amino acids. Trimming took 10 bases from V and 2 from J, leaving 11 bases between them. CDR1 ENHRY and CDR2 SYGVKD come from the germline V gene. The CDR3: CATQQGNTEAFF. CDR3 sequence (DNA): TGTGCCACCCAACAGGGAAACACTGAAGCTTTCTTT.

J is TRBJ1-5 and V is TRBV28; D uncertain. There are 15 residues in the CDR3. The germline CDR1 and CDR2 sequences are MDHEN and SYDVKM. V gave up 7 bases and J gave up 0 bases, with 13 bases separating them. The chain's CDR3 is CASTWALYSNQPQHF. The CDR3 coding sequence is TGTGCCAGCACGTGGGCACTCTATAGCAATCAGCCCCAGCATTTT. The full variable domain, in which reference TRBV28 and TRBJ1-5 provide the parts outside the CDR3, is DVKVTQSSRYLVKRTGEKVFLECVQDMDHENMFWYRQDPGLGLRLIYFSYDVKMKEKGDIPEGYSVSREKKERFSLILESASTNQTSMYLCASTWALYSNQPQHFGDGTRLSIL.